A selection of T cell receptor beta chains follows, all from one sample in a study of blood T cell repertoires in COVID-19. Sequenced by immunoSEQ multiplex PCR; TCRdb stores in-frame clones only, minus some. Among under 200,000 clones listed, less than 85% were seen once. The source material was peripheral blood. The receptors were sampled from a woman older than 75 with acute or convalescent COVID-19. Each CDR3 is given with its conserved first and last residue. Fields, in order: V gene, J gene, clone size, D gene, CDR3 protein, CDR3 DNA. The D gene is left open where the match is weak. Only part of the rows carry a size: once, few, many, or a class if the clone is expanded.

TRBV6-5	TRBJ2-2	NA	NA	CASSLRDSEGELFF	TGTGCCAGCAGTTTGCGGGACAGCGAGGGGGAGCTGTTTTTT
TRBV3-1/TRBV3-2	TRBJ2-7	once	TRBD2	CASSRGGREYEQYF	TGTGCCAGCAGCCGGGGCGGGAGGGAATACGAGCAGTACTTC
TRBV5-8	TRBJ1-1	NA	NA	CASSLKTQNTEAFF	TGTGCCAGCAGCTTAAAGACACAGAACACTGAAGCTTTCTTT
TRBV11-2	TRBJ2-1	NA	TRBD2	CASSLGSGSLGSGEQFF	TGTGCCAGCAGCTTAGGTAGCGGGAGTCTTGGGTCGGGTGAGCAGTTCTTC
TRBV4-3	TRBJ2-7	many	NA	CASSQVGGVGEQYF	TGCGCCAGCAGCCAAGTCGGCGGCGTCGGGGAGCAGTACTTC
TRBV5-4	TRBJ1-1	few	TRBD1	CASSPTGQGPENTEAFF	TGTGCCAGCAGCCCCACTGGACAGGGGCCCGAGAACACTGAAGCTTTCTTT
TRBV10-1	TRBJ2-7	NA	NA	CASSNNLASEQYF	TGCGCCAGCAGCAACAACCTAGCGTCAGAGCAGTACTTC
TRBV6-6	TRBJ2-7	NA	NA	CASSSTGVRPSYEQYF	TGTGCCAGCAGTTCCACCGGGGTTAGGCCCTCCTACGAGCAGTACTTC
TRBV18	TRBJ2-6	NA	NA	CASSLVSGANVLTF	TGTGCCAGCTCACTCGTTTCTGGGGCCAACGTCCTGACTTTC
TRBV15	TRBJ2-5	NA	NA	CATSASGQETQYF	TGTGCCACCAGCGCATCGGGCCAAGAGACCCAGTACTTC
TRBV4-1	TRBJ2-4	NA	TRBD2	CASSQTSGKNIQYF	TGCGCCAGCAGCCAGACTAGCGGTAAAAACATTCAGTACTTC
TRBV29-1	TRBJ1-1	NA	TRBD1	CSAVFQDRGQAFF	TGCAGCGCTGTTTTCCAGGACAGGGGCCAAGCTTTCTTT
TRBV5-5	TRBJ1-4	few	TRBD1	CASSEDRGNPNEKLFF	TGTGCCAGCAGCGAGGACAGGGGAAACCCCAATGAAAAACTGTTTTTT
TRBV19	TRBJ1-1	NA	NA	CASSYQGNTEAFF	TGTGCCAGTTCTTATCAGGGGAACACTGAAGCTTTCTTT
TRBV6-2/TRBV6-3	TRBJ2-5	NA	NA	CASSPGTSHPETQYF	TGTGCCAGCAGTCCGGGGACATCTCATCCAGAGACCCAGTACTTC
TRBV30	TRBJ2-5	NA	NA	CAWSVGAGETQYF	TGTGCCTGGAGTGTGGGGGCCGGTGAGACCCAGTACTTC
TRBV10-3	TRBJ2-1	NA	NA	CASSDSLEQFF	TGTGCCAGTTCGGACAGTCTCGAGCAGTTCTTC
TRBV18	TRBJ2-4	NA	NA	CASSLAPGAKNIQYF	TGTGCCAGCTCACTTGCGCCAGGGGCCAAAAACATTCAGTACTTC
TRBV2	TRBJ2-2	NA	TRBD1	CASSGQGGTGELFF	TGTGCCAGCAGTGGACAGGGGGGCACCGGGGAGCTGTTTTTT
TRBV29-1	TRBJ2-7	NA	NA	CSVVVDSSYEQYF	TGCAGCGTTGTGGTCGACAGCTCCTACGAGCAGTACTTC
TRBV4-1	TRBJ1-1	many	NA	CASSQDAGNTEAFF	TGCGCCAGCAGCCAAGATGCGGGCAACACTGAAGCTTTCTTT
TRBV11-3	TRBJ2-1	NA	NA	CASSLDLGPYNEQFF	TGTGCCAGCAGCTTAGATCTAGGTCCCTACAATGAGCAGTTCTTC
TRBV4-1	TRBJ2-7	NA	NA	CASSQEAWSSTVEQYF	TGCGCCAGCAGCCAAGAAGCCTGGTCGTCTACGGTCGAGCAGTACTTC
TRBV29-1	TRBJ2-5	NA	NA	CSVEGHLGETQYF	TGCAGCGTTGAAGGACACCTTGGGGAGACCCAGTACTTC
TRBV19	TRBJ2-1	few	NA	CASSSGRGGYEQFF	TGTGCCAGTAGTTCCGGGAGAGGTGGGTATGAGCAGTTCTTC
TRBV5-4	TRBJ2-1	NA	NA	CASSWANPAREGPQFF	TGTGCCAGCAGCTGGGCGAACCCCGCCCGCGAGGGCCCGCAGTTCTTC
TRBV11-3	TRBJ2-1	NA	NA	CASSYGSSYNEQFF	TGTGCCAGCAGCTACGGGAGCTCCTACAATGAGCAGTTCTTC
TRBV7-3	TRBJ2-3	NA	NA	CASSQGAASTDTQYF	TGTGCCAGCAGTCAAGGGGCAGCTAGCACAGATACGCAGTATTTT
TRBV9	TRBJ2-3	NA	TRBD2	CASESGGGGTDTQYF	TGTGCCAGCGAGAGCGGGGGTGGCGGCACAGATACGCAGTATTTT
TRBV19	TRBJ1-1	NA	TRBD1	CATSRGLSLGTEAFF	TGTGCCACTAGCAGGGGGCTTAGTTTGGGCACTGAAGCTTTCTTT
TRBV27	TRBJ1-3	NA	NA	CASSPSGGNTIYF	TGTGCCAGCAGCCCGTCGGGGGGAAACACCATATATTTT
TRBV19	TRBJ1-5	NA	NA	CASTRASDNQPQHF	TGTGCCAGTACCCGTGCGAGTGACAATCAGCCCCAGCATTTT
TRBV6-5	TRBJ2-7	once	TRBD1	CASTYRQGFTYEQYF	TGTGCCAGCACGTACAGACAGGGTTTTACCTACGAGCAGTACTTC
TRBV19	TRBJ2-1	NA	TRBD2	CASNAGVDRPYNEQFF	TGTGCCAGCAACGCGGGGGTGGACCGACCTTACAATGAGCAGTTCTTC
TRBV30	TRBJ2-7	few	TRBD1	CAWSATGTGGVEQYF	TGTGCCTGGAGCGCGACCGGGACAGGAGGGGTCGAGCAGTACTTC
TRBV7-9	TRBJ2-1	NA	TRBD2	CASSPTRLAGGEQFF	TGTGCCAGCAGCCCCACCCGACTAGCGGGAGGCGAGCAGTTCTTC
TRBV7-9	TRBJ2-7	many	TRBD2	CASSLGGRNYEQYF	TGTGCCAGCAGCTTAGGCGGGAGGAATTACGAGCAGTACTTC
TRBV13	TRBJ2-6	NA	TRBD1	CASRGFWQGASGANVLTF	TGTGCCAGCCGGGGGTTTTGGCAGGGGGCCTCTGGGGCCAACGTCCTGACTTTC
TRBV6-5	TRBJ1-6	NA	NA	CASSHDRWDNSPLHF	TGTGCCAGCTCCCACGACAGGTGGGATAATTCACCCCTCCACTTT
TRBV11-3	TRBJ2-2	NA	TRBD2	CASSVSGSDTGELFF	TGTGCCAGCAGTGTTAGCGGGAGCGATACCGGGGAGCTGTTTTTT
TRBV7-9	TRBJ2-7	many	TRBD1	CASSPGQAGQYF	TGTGCCAGCAGCCCGGGACAGGCCGGGCAGTACTTC